Listed below are T cell receptor beta chains from one sample, sequenced in a study of T cell repertoires in cytomegalovirus infection. These TCRs are of unknown antigen specificity. TCRdb independently ran MiXCR on the reads; one entry per CDR3 protein. Of 750,000 to 900,000 distinct CDR3 sequences in the sample, under 35% were seen once. The material sequenced was cultured CD8+ T cells from PBMCs, taken from culture after CMV antigen stimulation. The receptor source for this set is a human donor in good health (CMV status not recorded). Some clones in this sample may be carry-over from other donors' samples. CDR3s include the opening cysteine and the closing phenylalanine or tryptophan. A D gene is named only where the DNA matches it firmly. For some rows the clone size is stated as once, few or many, or as a class when expanded; others skip it.

CDR3	DNA	size	V	J	D
CASGFSLEPQWANNEQFF	TGTGCTAGTGGTTTTTCGCTGGAGCCTCAGTGGGCAAACAATGAGCAGTTCTTC	NA	TRBV12-5	TRBJ2-1	NA
CASSERFEQYF	TGTGCCAGCAGCGAGAGGTTCGAGCAGTACTTC	NA	TRBV7-8	TRBJ2-7	NA
CASSQDLMSSYNEQFF	TGCGCCAGCAGCCAAGATTTGATGAGCTCCTACAATGAGCAGTTCTTC	few	TRBV4-3	TRBJ2-1	NA
CASSPGTESYEQYF	TGTGCCAGCAGCCCTGGGACGGAATCCTACGAGCAGTACTTC	many	TRBV7-6	TRBJ2-7	NA
CSVAGYGTDTQYF	TGCAGCGTTGCAGGGTACGGCACAGATACGCAGTATTTT	NA	TRBV29-1	TRBJ2-3	NA
CATSDRNTGELFF	TGTGCCACCAGTGACCGTAACACCGGGGAGCTGTTTTTT	many	TRBV24-1	TRBJ2-2	NA
CASTNYPAGGEISGYTF	TGTGCCAGCACCAATTACCCTGCGGGGGGCGAAATCAGTGGCTACACCTTC	few	TRBV12-3/TRBV12-4	TRBJ1-2	NA
CASSFSSGLAGKETQYF	TGTGCCAGCAGTTTTTCCTCGGGACTAGCGGGGAAGGAGACCCAGTACTTC	NA	TRBV27	TRBJ2-5	TRBD2
CASSPDLDIQYF	TGTGCCAGCAGCCCCGACCTGGACATTCAGTACTTC	few	TRBV5-5	TRBJ2-4	NA
CASSLAAREPQHF	TGTGCCAGCAGCTTAGCGGCCCGGGAGCCCCAGCATTTT	few	TRBV7-6	TRBJ1-5	NA
CASTEVGF	TGTGCCAGCACAGAGGTGGGCTTC	NA	TRBV14	TRBJ2-7	NA
CASSSWSGGAFGGELFF	TGTGCCAGCAGCTCTTGGAGCGGGGGGGCCTTTGGCGGGGAGCTGTTTTTT	NA	TRBV7-6	TRBJ2-2	TRBD2
CASSKPGQGSYNEQFF	TGTGCCAGCAGTAAACCGGGACAGGGATCCTACAATGAGCAGTTCTTC	many	TRBV28	TRBJ2-1	TRBD1
CASSQAPPLAGVYTGELFF	TGCGCCAGCAGCCAAGCCCCCCCTTTAGCGGGGGTTTACACCGGGGAGCTGTTTTTT	NA	TRBV4-1	TRBJ2-2	TRBD2
CASHGDLGAEAFF	TGTGCCAGTCACGGGGACCTGGGCGCTGAAGCTTTCTTT	NA	TRBV10-3	TRBJ1-1	NA
CASSQDFDRPKNIQYF	TGCGCCAGCAGCCAAGATTTCGACAGGCCGAAAAACATTCAGTACTTC	many	TRBV4-3	TRBJ2-4	NA
CASSSGDRGLYNEQFF	TGTGCCAGCAGCTCCGGAGACAGGGGGCTATACAATGAGCAGTTCTTC	NA	TRBV5-6	TRBJ2-1	TRBD1
CASSDQDRNNEKLFF	TGTGCCAGTAGTGACCAGGACAGGAATAATGAAAAACTGTTTTTT	NA	TRBV19	TRBJ1-4	TRBD1
CVISGANVLTF	TGTGTCATCTCTGGGGCCAACGTCCTGACTTTC	NA	TRBV10-3	TRBJ2-6	NA
CASRAPGLAGYSLGEDTQYF	TGTGCCAGCAGGGCCCCTGGACTAGCGGGGTACTCCCTCGGCGAAGATACGCAGTATTTT	few	TRBV7-9	TRBJ2-3	TRBD2
CASSWGLAGQETQYF	TGTGCCAGCAGCTGGGGACTAGCGGGGCAAGAGACCCAGTACTTC	many	TRBV7-2	TRBJ2-5	TRBD2
CASIASNREAFF	TGTGCCAGCATTGCCTCAAACCGTGAAGCTTTCTTT	few	TRBV2	TRBJ1-1	NA
CASTSDNQPQHF	TGTGCCAGCACCTCGGACAATCAGCCCCAGCATTTT	NA	TRBV12-3/TRBV12-4	TRBJ1-5	NA
CASSLDRPQYF	TGTGCCAGCAGCCTCGACAGGCCCCAGTACTTC	once	TRBV12-3/TRBV12-4	TRBJ2-5	NA
CASSTYFDRGGNQPQHF	TGTGCCAGTAGTACCTACTTTGACAGGGGAGGCAATCAGCCCCAGCATTTT	few	TRBV19	TRBJ1-5	TRBD1